Listed below are T cell receptor beta chains from one sample, sequenced in a study of post-analysis software for immune sequencing data. Using its own MiXCR run on the PCR reads, TCRdb lists one record per CDR3 protein. The sample lists roughly 800,000 distinct CDR3 sequences; approximately 50% were seen once. Sequencing was done on a sample of blood. These receptors were collected from a girl between 5 and 17 years old with multiple sclerosis. Each CDR3 is given with its conserved first and last residue. D genes are given only for firm matches. Clone size is not always given. Where it is, it says once, few, many or a class for expanded clones.

TRBV15	TRBD2	NA	TRBJ2-1	CATSRGLAVYNEQFF	TGTGCCACCAGCAGAGGGCTAGCGGTCTACAATGAGCAGTTCTTC
TRBV20-1	NA	few	TRBJ1-1	CSAREDGEAFF	TGCAGTGCTAGGGAGGACGGTGAAGCTTTCTTT
TRBV7-6	NA	NA	TRBJ2-3	CASSLADGRTDTQYF	TGTGCCAGCAGCTTAGCGGACGGGAGAACAGATACGCAGTATTTT
TRBV6-5	NA	NA	TRBJ2-1	CASSPLWTWNEQFF	TGTGCCAGCAGTCCCCTGTGGACCTGGAATGAGCAGTTCTTC
TRBV6-6	NA	few	TRBJ2-1	CASRGDSSENEQFF	TGTGCCAGCAGAGGAGACTCCTCCGAAAATGAGCAGTTCTTC
TRBV25-1	TRBD2	NA	TRBJ2-2	CASSGGGRPPTGELFF	TGTGCCAGCAGTGGGGGAGGGCGCCCGCCCACCGGGGAGCTGTTTTTT
TRBV28	NA	NA	TRBJ1-1	CASNVWGTEAFF	TGTGCCAGCAACGTCTGGGGGACTGAAGCTTTCTTT
TRBV29-1	NA	few	TRBJ1-2	CSVDQGLRTVYGYTF	TGCAGCGTTGACCAAGGTCTCCGGACAGTCTATGGCTACACCTTC
TRBV29-1	NA	NA	TRBJ2-3	CSVERTAWPDTQYF	TGCAGCGTGGAACGGACAGCTTGGCCAGATACGCAGTATTTT
TRBV29-1	NA	NA	TRBJ2-7	CSVEVDRLNSYEQYF	TGCAGCGTTGAAGTTGACAGGCTGAACTCCTACGAGCAGTACTTC
TRBV6-2/TRBV6-3	TRBD1	NA	TRBJ1-1	CATSWDISGTGQNTEAFF	TGTGCCACCTCCTGGGATATATCCGGGACAGGGCAGAACACTGAAGCTTTCTTT
TRBV10-3	TRBD1	NA	TRBJ2-7	CAIRGQLYEQYF	TGTGCCATCAGGGGACAGCTCTACGAGCAGTACTTC
TRBV3-1	TRBD1	NA	TRBJ2-6	CASSPRGPGANVLTF	TGTGCCAGCAGTCCGAGGGGGCCTGGGGCCAACGTCCTGACTTTC
TRBV20-1	TRBD2	NA	TRBJ2-1	CSAGGGYNEQFF	TGCAGTGCTGGCGGGGGGTATAATGAGCAGTTCTTC
TRBV20-1	NA	NA	TRBJ1-1	CSAPDLLGDDTEAFF	TGCAGTGCTCCGGACCTTCTAGGGGATGACACTGAAGCTTTCTTT
TRBV11-2	TRBD2	NA	TRBJ2-5	CASSIVAGVQETQYF	TGTGCCAGCAGTATTGTAGCGGGGGTCCAAGAGACCCAGTACTTC
TRBV5-1	TRBD1	NA	TRBJ2-7	CASSPTTGTGLYEQYF	TGCGCCAGCAGCCCAACTACCGGGACAGGGCTTTACGAGCAGTACTTC
TRBV20-1	TRBD2	few	TRBJ2-7	CSAREIAGGRHEQYF	TGCAGTGCTAGAGAAATAGCGGGGGGGCGCCACGAGCAGTACTTC
TRBV10-3	TRBD2	NA	TRBJ2-1	CAISEASGGYNEQFF	TGTGCCATCAGTGAAGCTAGCGGGGGATACAATGAGCAGTTCTTC
TRBV25-1	NA	NA	TRBJ2-5	CASSEYRKISRGIQETQYF	TGTGCCAGCAGTGAATATAGGAAAATCTCCCGGGGTATCCAAGAGACCCAGTACTTC
TRBV7-2	NA	NA	TRBJ2-7	CASSFSRENEQYF	TGTGCCAGCAGCTTTTCCAGGGAGAACGAGCAGTACTTC
TRBV29-1	TRBD2	NA	TRBJ2-3	CSGAGVHTDTQYF	TGCAGCGGAGCGGGGGTACACACAGATACGCAGTATTTT
TRBV7-2	TRBD1	few	TRBJ1-2	CASSRQGTLRGYTF	TGTGCCAGCAGCCGACAGGGTACGCTACGCGGCTACACCTTC
TRBV20-1	TRBD1	NA	TRBJ2-5	CSARNRGRGEQYF	TGCAGTGCTCGTAACAGGGGGCGCGGGGAGCAGTACTTC
TRBV20-1	NA	NA	TRBJ2-1	CSARRSRGGSSSYNEQFF	TGCAGTGCTAGAAGGTCAAGGGGCGGTAGCAGCTCCTACAATGAGCAGTTCTTC
TRBV15	NA	few	TRBJ1-2	CATSRVLGGFDGYTF	TGTGCCACCAGCAGAGTTCTCGGGGGATTCGATGGCTACACCTTC
TRBV5-4	TRBD2	many	TRBJ2-5	CASSPGLAQETQYF	TGTGCCAGCAGCCCCGGACTAGCCCAAGAGACCCAGTACTTC
TRBV4-1	TRBD1	NA	TRBJ1-2	CASSQDQDRGGDYGYTF	TGCGCCAGCAGCCAAGATCAGGACAGGGGAGGTGACTATGGCTACACCTTC
TRBV6-5	TRBD1	NA	TRBJ1-1	CASSSVSGGLNTEAFF	TGTGCCAGCAGTTCGGTATCAGGGGGCCTGAACACTGAAGCTTTCTTT
TRBV5-1	TRBD2	NA	TRBJ2-1	CASSLASGTTYEQFF	TGCGCCAGCAGCTTGGCGAGCGGGACTACCTATGAGCAGTTCTTC
TRBV29-1	TRBD1	NA	TRBJ2-7	CSVAGGGEQYF	TGCAGCGTTGCAGGGGGCGGCGAGCAGTACTTC
TRBV5-1	TRBD2	once	TRBJ2-5	CASSRGTKETQYF	TGCGCCAGCAGCCGCGGGACTAAAGAGACCCAGTACTTC
TRBV5-6	NA	few	TRBJ2-7	CASSPGGGRMTPYEQYF	TGTGCCAGCAGCCCTGGGGGAGGACGGATGACACCTTACGAGCAGTACTTC
TRBV12-3/TRBV12-4	NA	NA	TRBJ2-5	CASSGVEETQYF	TGTGCCAGCAGCGGAGTGGAGGAGACCCAGTACTTC
TRBV7-8	TRBD2	few	TRBJ2-4	CASSRPGMVAGINIQYF	TGTGCCAGCAGCCGTCCCGGTATGGTAGCGGGAATAAACATTCAGTACTTC
TRBV6-6	NA	NA	TRBJ1-4	CASSYLWGGDEKLFF	TGTGCCAGCAGTTACCTTTGGGGGGGAGATGAAAAACTGTTTTTT
TRBV20-1	TRBD2	few	TRBJ2-3	CSASPSGAQYF	TGCAGTGCTAGTCCTAGCGGGGCGCAGTATTTT
TRBV3-1	NA	NA	TRBJ2-6	CASAPTEANVLTF	TGTGCCAGCGCCCCGACGGAGGCCAACGTCCTGACTTTC
TRBV5-1	NA	NA	TRBJ2-7	CASSLYGGRFESYEQYF	TGCGCCAGCAGCTTATACGGAGGACGGTTTGAGTCCTACGAGCAGTACTTC
TRBV5-6	TRBD2	few	TRBJ2-1	CASSFRLAGDSSYNEQFF	TGTGCCAGCAGCTTCAGACTAGCGGGAGACAGCTCCTACAATGAGCAGTTCTTC
TRBV29-1	NA	NA	TRBJ2-1	CSVEQRDPRDEQFF	TGCAGCGTTGAACAACGGGATCCCAGGGATGAGCAGTTCTTC
TRBV3-1	TRBD2	NA	TRBJ2-1	CASSQSGAPNEQFF	TGTGCCAGCAGCCAGAGCGGGGCCCCCAATGAGCAGTTCTTC
TRBV20-1	TRBD2	NA	TRBJ2-3	CSRLAGDTQYF	TGCAGTCGTCTAGCGGGGGATACGCAGTATTTT
TRBV4-1	TRBD2	NA	TRBJ2-5	CASSREGLAKVETQYF	TGCGCCAGCAGCCGGGAGGGACTAGCGAAAGTGGAGACCCAGTACTTC
TRBV7-8	TRBD1	NA	TRBJ2-7	CASSLRQGGPYEQYF	TGTGCCAGCAGCTTACGACAGGGGGGTCCCTACGAGCAGTACTTC
TRBV4-1	NA	NA	TRBJ1-5	CASSQEPLINQPQHF	TGCGCCAGCAGCCAGGAACCGCTGATTAATCAGCCCCAGCATTTT
TRBV12-3/TRBV12-4	NA	NA	TRBJ2-7	CASSLGTRSDYEQYF	TGTGCCAGCAGTTTGGGTACCCGCTCTGACTACGAGCAGTACTTC
TRBV15	TRBD1	NA	TRBJ1-5	CATSLSTGGVQPQHF	TGTGCCACCAGCTTATCGACAGGGGGTGTTCAGCCCCAGCATTTT
TRBV11-2	TRBD2	NA	TRBJ2-3	CASKLLAGSTDTQYF	TGTGCCAGCAAACTACTAGCGGGTAGCACAGATACGCAGTATTTT
TRBV5-1	NA	NA	TRBJ1-2	CASSLDGKGGGYTF	TGCGCCAGCAGCTTGGATGGCAAGGGAGGTGGCTACACCTTC